The T cell receptor beta chain described here comes from a study of cytomegalovirus exposure and HLA in healthy donors. The PCR was carried out with 60 Vbeta primers and 13 Jbeta primers. Profiled with immunoSEQ multiplex PCR; TCRdb holds only in-frame clones, not every one. In the table there are about 81,000 clones, 77% of which are singletons. The donors, nominally healthy at sampling, likely had unrecorded immune exposures. Germline V gene lookup returns CDR1 SGHAT and CDR2 FQNNGV. The CDR3 is 15 amino acids. J was trimmed by 5 bases and V by 5 bases; bases with no gene match: 11. The clonotype was recovered from a man aged 45-65 years in good health and CMV-seropositive. This rearrangement joins TRBV11-2 to TRBJ2-7; 8 nucleotides match TRBD1. Sequenced sample: PBMCs. CDR3 sequence (DNA): TGTGCCAGCAGCCACAACAGGGGGATTACCGACGAGCAGTACTTC. It is translated as CASSHNRGITDEQYF.